Listed below are T cell receptor beta chains from one sample, sequenced in a study of T cell responses to AZD1222 COVID-19 vaccine. The assay was immunoSEQ multiplex PCR, and TCRdb's table has in-frame clones only and misses some. This sample has about 92,000 clones; approximately 91% occur once, and the top ten carry over 20%. The sequencing here drew on peripheral blood, taken on day 0 of AZD1222 vaccination. These receptor sequences come from an adult in good health. Both conserved end residues are trimmed from each CDR3. The order of the fields is J gene, V gene, CDR3 length, CDR3 protein.

TRBJ1-2	TRBV7-2	12	ASSLSGGGYGYT
TRBJ2-7	TRBV11-1	11	ASSPSASYEQY
TRBJ1-5	TRBV27	11	ASSTGRNQPQH
TRBJ1-2	TRBV7-2	12	ASNLVNGGGGYT
TRBJ1-5	TRBV4-1	13	ASSQVDSGNQPQH
TRBJ1-1	TRBV4-1	17	ASSRTAGGYETMNTEAF
TRBJ2-7	TRBV11-2	12	ASSSQLSSYEQY
TRBJ2-3	TRBV7-2	13	ASSLSQTRTDTQY
TRBJ2-2	TRBV4-2	15	ASSQAGSGGHTGELF
TRBJ1-1	TRBV19	13	ASSEPGQGSTEAF
TRBJ2-7	TRBV3-1/TRBV3-2	11	ASSPRLSYEQY
TRBJ1-4	TRBV6-2/TRBV6-3	12	ASSYGDQRGKLF